This is a list of T cell receptor beta chains from one sample in a study of T cell responses to AZD1222 COVID-19 vaccine. TCRdb's copy holds only in-frame clones and misses some; the assay was immunoSEQ multiplex PCR. Of 120,000 or so clones in the sample, roughly nine tenths were seen once. The sequenced sample was peripheral blood, obtained on day 0 of AZD1222 vaccination. The receptors here all came from an adult in good health. Both conserved end residues are part of each CDR3. A D gene is named only where the DNA matches it firmly. Some rows have no size entry. The others give once, few or many, or a class for an expanded clone.

TRBV30	-	-	TRBJ1-5	TGTGCCTGGAGTGAGAGGAATCAGCCCCAGCATTTT	CAWSERNQPQHF
TRBV5-4	TRBD2	-	TRBJ2-7	TGTGCCAGCAGCTTGCGGCGGGGGGCGTACGAGCAGTACTTC	CASSLRRGAYEQYF
TRBV9	-	-	TRBJ2-7	TGTGCCAGCAGCTCCACACCACTGGGGACCGAGCAGTACTTC	CASSSTPLGTEQYF
TRBV12-3/TRBV12-4	-	once	TRBJ1-4	TGTGCCAGCAGCCCATTAGATGAAAAACTGTTTTTT	CASSPLDEKLFF
TRBV5-1	TRBD1	-	TRBJ2-2	TGCGCCAGCAGCTTGGGGGACAGGGAGAACACCGGGGAGCTGTTTTTT	CASSLGDRENTGELFF
TRBV2	-	-	TRBJ2-7	TGTGCCAGCAGTGTTTATGGCTCCTACGAGCAGTACTTC	CASSVYGSYEQYF
TRBV28	-	-	TRBJ2-5	TGTGCCAGCAGGGTCCTGGGAGAGACCCAGTACTTC	CASRVLGETQYF
TRBV28	TRBD1	-	TRBJ1-2	TGTGCCAGCAGTGGGACAGTTAACTATGGCTACACCTTC	CASSGTVNYGYTF
TRBV7-9	-	-	TRBJ2-1	TGTGCCAGCAGCACACCGGGTGGCCTTGAGCAGTTCTTC	CASSTPGGLEQFF
TRBV12-5	-	-	TRBJ2-2	TGTGCTAGTGGTTTGACCGGGGAGCTGTTTTTT	CASGLTGELFF